Listed below are T cell receptor beta chains from one sample, sequenced in a study of T cells expressing NK-cell markers. TCRdb reprocessed the 5' RACE reads and keeps a single row for each CDR3 protein, giving no DNA. Found here are approximately 550,000 distinct CDR3 sequences; the top ten clones hold approximately 3.6%. Material: blood T cells: a sorted CD56 or NKG2C T cell subset, CD4+ or CD8+ T cells, or bulk PBMC T cells (not recorded which). These receptors originate from a man aged 18 to 29 in good health. The CDR3 runs from the conserved cysteine through the conserved F or W. Fields, in order: V gene, J gene, CDR3 protein.

v_call: TRBV10-2; j_call: TRBJ2-7; cdr3_aa: CAARDRGNEQYF
v_call: TRBV29-1; j_call: TRBJ2-2; cdr3_aa: CSVEGQGYTGELFF
v_call: TRBV20-1; j_call: TRBJ1-5; cdr3_aa: CSAPKQGAMQPQHF
v_call: TRBV7-2; j_call: TRBJ1-2; cdr3_aa: CASSRPDRNNYGYTF
v_call: TRBV5-6; j_call: TRBJ2-5; cdr3_aa: CASSQAQGQETQYF
v_call: TRBV12-3/TRBV12-4; j_call: TRBJ2-1; cdr3_aa: CASSSGTGTSLDEQFF
v_call: TRBV12-3/TRBV12-4; j_call: TRBJ2-1; cdr3_aa: CASSSGGGSNEQFF
v_call: TRBV27; j_call: TRBJ2-2; cdr3_aa: CASSVHSGELFF
v_call: TRBV7-2; j_call: TRBJ1-5; cdr3_aa: CASSLAVRLGQPQHF
v_call: TRBV5-1; j_call: TRBJ2-5; cdr3_aa: CASRKGTGTQETQYF